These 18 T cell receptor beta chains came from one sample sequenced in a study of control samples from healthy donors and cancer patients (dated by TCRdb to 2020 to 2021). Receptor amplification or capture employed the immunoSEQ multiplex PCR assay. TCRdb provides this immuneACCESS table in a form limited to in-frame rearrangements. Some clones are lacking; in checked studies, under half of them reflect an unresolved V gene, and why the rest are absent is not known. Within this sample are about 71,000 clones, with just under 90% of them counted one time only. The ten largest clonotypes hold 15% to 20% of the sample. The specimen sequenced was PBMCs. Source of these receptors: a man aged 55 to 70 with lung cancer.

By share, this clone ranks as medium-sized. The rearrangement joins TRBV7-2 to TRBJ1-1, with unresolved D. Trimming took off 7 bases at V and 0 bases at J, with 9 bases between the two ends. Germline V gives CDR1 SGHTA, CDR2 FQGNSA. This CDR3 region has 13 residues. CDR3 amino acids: CASTQNMNTEAFF. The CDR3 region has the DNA TGTGCCAGCACCCAAAACATGAACACTGAAGCTTTCTTT.

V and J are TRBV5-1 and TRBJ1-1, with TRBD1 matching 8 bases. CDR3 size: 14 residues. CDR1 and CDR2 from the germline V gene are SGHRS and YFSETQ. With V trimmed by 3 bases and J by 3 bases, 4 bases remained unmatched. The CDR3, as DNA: TGCGCCAGCAGCTCGACAGGGGTCGACACTGAAGCTTTCTTT. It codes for CASSSTGVDTEAFF.

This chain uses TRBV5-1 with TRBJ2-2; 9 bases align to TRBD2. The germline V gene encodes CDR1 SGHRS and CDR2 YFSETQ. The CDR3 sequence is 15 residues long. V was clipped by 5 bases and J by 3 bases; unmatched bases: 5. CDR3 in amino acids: CASRFIAGDTGELFF. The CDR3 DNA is TGCGCCAGCAGATTTATAGCGGGAGACACCGGGGAGCTGTTTTTT. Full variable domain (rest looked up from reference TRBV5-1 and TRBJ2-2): KAGVTQTPRYLIKTRGQQVTLSCSPISGHRSVSWYQQTPGQGLQFLFEYFSETQRNKGNFPGRFSGRQFSNSRSEMNVSTLELGDSALYLCASRFIAGDTGELFFGEGSRLTVL.

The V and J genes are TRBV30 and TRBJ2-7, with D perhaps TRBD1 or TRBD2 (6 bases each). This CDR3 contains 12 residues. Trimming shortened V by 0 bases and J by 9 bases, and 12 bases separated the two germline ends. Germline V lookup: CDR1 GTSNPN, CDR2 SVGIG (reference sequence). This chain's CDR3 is CAWSVQGGGQYV. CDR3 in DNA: TGTGCCTGGAGTGTACAGGGAGGAGGGCAGTACGTC.

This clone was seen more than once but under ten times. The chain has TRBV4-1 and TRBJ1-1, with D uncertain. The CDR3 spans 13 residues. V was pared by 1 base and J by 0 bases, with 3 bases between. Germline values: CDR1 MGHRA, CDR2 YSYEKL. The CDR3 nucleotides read TGCGCCAGCAGCCAAGGGGTGAACACTGAAGCTTTCTTT. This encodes CASSQGVNTEAFF.

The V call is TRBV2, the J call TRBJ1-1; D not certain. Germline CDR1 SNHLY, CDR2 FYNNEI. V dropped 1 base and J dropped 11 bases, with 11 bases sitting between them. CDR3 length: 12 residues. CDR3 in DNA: TGTGCCAGCAGTGAAGACCACACGGTGGCTTTCTTT. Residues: CASSEDHTVAFF. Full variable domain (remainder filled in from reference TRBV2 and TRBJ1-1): EPEVTQTPSHQVTQMGQEVILRCVPISNHLYFYWYRQILGQKVEFLVSFYNNEISEKSEIFDDQFSVERPDGSNFTLKIRSTKLEDSAMYFCASSEDHTVAFFGQGTRLTVV.

CDR3 in DNA: TGTGCCTGGACAGGGGGAGTCACCGGGGAGCTGTTTTTT. It is translated as CAWTGGVTGELFF. V and J are TRBV30 and TRBJ2-2; 7 bases align to TRBD1. Germline V gene sequence: CDR1 GTSNPN, CDR2 SVGIG (reference sequence). The junction had 3 bases not matched to a gene; V was cut back by 4 bases and J by 4 bases. CDR3 length: 13 amino acids. Complete variable domain (other parts from reference TRBV30 and TRBJ2-2): SQTIHQWPATLVQPVGSPLSLECTVEGTSNPNLYWYRQAAGRGLQLLFYSVGIGQISSEVPQNLSASRPQDRQFILSSKKLLLSDSGFYLCAWTGGVTGELFFGEGSRLTVL.

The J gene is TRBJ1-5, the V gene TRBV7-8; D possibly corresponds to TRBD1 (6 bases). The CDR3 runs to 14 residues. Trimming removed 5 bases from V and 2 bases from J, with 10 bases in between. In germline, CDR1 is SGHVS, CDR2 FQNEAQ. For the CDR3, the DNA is TGTGCCAGCAGCAGGGGGAGGGGCAATCAGCCCCAGCATTTT. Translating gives CASSRGRGNQPQHF.

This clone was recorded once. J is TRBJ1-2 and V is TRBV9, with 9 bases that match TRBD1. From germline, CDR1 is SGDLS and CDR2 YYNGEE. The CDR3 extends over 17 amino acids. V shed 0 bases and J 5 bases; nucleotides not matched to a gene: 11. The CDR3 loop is CASSVVLAPTGGYGYTF. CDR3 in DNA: TGTGCCAGCAGCGTAGTTCTGGCCCCGACAGGGGGATATGGCTACACCTTC.

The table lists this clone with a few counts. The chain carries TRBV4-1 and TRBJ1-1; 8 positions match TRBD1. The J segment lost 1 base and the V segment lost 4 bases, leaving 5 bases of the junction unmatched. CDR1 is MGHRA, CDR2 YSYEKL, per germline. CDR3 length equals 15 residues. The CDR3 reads CASSLQDRANTEAFF. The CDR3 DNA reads TGCGCCAGCAGCCTCCAGGACAGGGCGAACACTGAAGCTTTCTTT.

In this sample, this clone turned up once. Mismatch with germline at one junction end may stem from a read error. The CDR3 reads CASGLVPDGNPIGAQPRHF. The CDR3 DNA is TGTGCTAGTGGTTTGGTACCCGACGGGAACCCTATAGGAGCTCAGCCCCGGCATTTT. The chain links TRBV12-5 to TRBJ1-5; D is unresolved. This CDR3 is built from 19 residues. The V gene's germline CDR1 is LGHNT and CDR2 FRNRAP.

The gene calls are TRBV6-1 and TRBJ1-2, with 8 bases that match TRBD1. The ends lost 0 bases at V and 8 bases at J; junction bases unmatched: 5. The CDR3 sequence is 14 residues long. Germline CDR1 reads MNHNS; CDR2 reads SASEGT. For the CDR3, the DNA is TGTGCCAGCAGTGAAGCGTGGACAGGGTACGGCTACACCTTC. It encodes CASSEAWTGYGYTF.

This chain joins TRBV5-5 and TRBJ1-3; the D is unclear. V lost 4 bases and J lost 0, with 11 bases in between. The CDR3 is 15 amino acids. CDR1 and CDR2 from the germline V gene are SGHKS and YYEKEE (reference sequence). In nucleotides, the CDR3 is TGTGCCAGCAGCCCTGACTGGGACTCTGGAAACACCATATATTTT. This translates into CASSPDWDSGNTIYF.

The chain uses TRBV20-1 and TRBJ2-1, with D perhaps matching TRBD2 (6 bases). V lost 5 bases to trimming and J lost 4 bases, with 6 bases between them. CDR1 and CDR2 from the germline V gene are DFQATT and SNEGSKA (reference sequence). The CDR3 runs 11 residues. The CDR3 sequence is CSAGGYNEQFF. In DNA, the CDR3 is TGCAGTGCTGGGGGGTACAATGAGCAGTTCTTC.

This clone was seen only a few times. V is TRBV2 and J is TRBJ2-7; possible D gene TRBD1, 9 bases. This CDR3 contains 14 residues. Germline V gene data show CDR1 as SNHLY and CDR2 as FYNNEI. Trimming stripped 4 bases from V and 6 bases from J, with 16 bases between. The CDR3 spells CASSVAGQGSEQYV. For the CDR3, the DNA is TGTGCCAGCAGTGTAGCGGGACAGGGCAGCGAGCAGTACGTC.

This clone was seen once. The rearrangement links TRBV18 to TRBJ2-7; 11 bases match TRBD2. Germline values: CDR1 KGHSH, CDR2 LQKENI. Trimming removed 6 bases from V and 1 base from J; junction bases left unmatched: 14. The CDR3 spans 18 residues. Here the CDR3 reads CASSPRGLAGGTSYEQYF. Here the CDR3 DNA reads TGTGCCAGCTCTCCCCGAGGGCTAGCGGGGGGCACGTCCTACGAGCAGTACTTC. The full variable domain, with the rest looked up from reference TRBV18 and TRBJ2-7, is NAGVMQNPRHLVRRRGQEARLRCSPMKGHSHVYWYRQLPEEGLKFMVYLQKENIIDESGMPKERFSAEFPKEGPSILRIQQVVRGDSAAYFCASSPRGLAGGTSYEQYFGPGTRLTVT.

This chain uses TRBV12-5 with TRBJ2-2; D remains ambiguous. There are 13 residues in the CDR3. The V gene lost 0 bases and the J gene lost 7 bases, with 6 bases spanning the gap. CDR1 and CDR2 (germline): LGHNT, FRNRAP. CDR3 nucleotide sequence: TGTGCTAGTGGTTTGGTATTGTTCGGGGAGCTGTTTTTT. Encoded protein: CASGLVLFGELFF.

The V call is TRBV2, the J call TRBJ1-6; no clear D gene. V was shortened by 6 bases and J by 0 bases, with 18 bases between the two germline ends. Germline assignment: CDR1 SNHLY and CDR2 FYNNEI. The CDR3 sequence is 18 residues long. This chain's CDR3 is CASSLRGSFLSYNSPLHF. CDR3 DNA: TGTGCCAGCAGCCTTAGAGGGTCCTTTCTCTCCTATAATTCACCCCTCCACTTT.